One and the same sample provided the 6 T cell receptor beta chains below, sequenced in a study of blood T cell repertoires in COVID-19. Libraries were prepared by immunoSEQ multiplex PCR; TCRdb keeps only in-frame clonotypes and omits some of them. The sample includes approximately 90,000 clones, around four fifths of them seen just once. Sequenced: peripheral blood. These TCRs come from a woman of 80 years or more with active or convalescent COVID-19.

J is TRBJ1-6 and V is TRBV2; D might be TRBD1 (6 bases). This CDR3 spans 13 amino acids. V shed 5 bases and J shed 9 bases, with 11 bases lying between them. Germline V CDR1 and CDR2: SNHLY, FYNNEI. The CDR3: CASSWDTSSPLHF. CDR3 DNA: TGTGCCAGCAGTTGGGACACAAGTTCACCCCTCCACTTT. The full variable domain, its missing parts supplied by reference TRBV2 and TRBJ1-6, is EPEVTQTPSHQVTQMGQEVILRCVPISNHLYFYWYRQILGQKVEFLVSFYNNEISEKSEIFDDQFSVERPDGSNFTLKIRSTKLEDSAMYFCASSWDTSSPLHFGNGTRLTVT.

The chain combines TRBV3-1 (or the pseudogene TRBV3-2) with TRBJ1-6; TRBD1 aligns across 8 bases. Trimming at V came to 1 base and at J to 9 bases, leaving 5 bases not matched to a gene. The CDR3 length is 15 residues. The germline V gene has CDR1 LGHDT and CDR2 YNNKEL (reference sequence). CDR3 amino acids: CASSQGQGKGSPLHF. The CDR3 bases are TGTGCCAGCAGCCAAGGACAGGGGAAAGGTTCACCCCTCCACTTT.

V is TRBV7-9 and J is TRBJ2-3; no firm D call. The V gene's germline CDR1 is SEHNR and CDR2 FQNEAQ (reference sequence). CDR3 length equals 13 residues. Trimming left V 8 bases short and J 4 bases short, with 13 bases between. CDR3 in amino acids: CASANPVPDTQYF. The DNA of the CDR3 is TGTGCCAGCGCGAACCCTGTCCCAGATACGCAGTATTTT.

The chain is built from TRBV18 and TRBJ2-5; 9 bases line up with TRBD2. The CDR3 runs to 15 residues. V was clipped by 6 bases and J by 5 bases; unmatched bases: 10. The germline gives CDR1 KGHSH, CDR2 LQKENI. DNA for the CDR3: TGTGCCAGCTCCCCGCTAGCGGGGCTCGGGGAGACCCAGTACTTC. Translated: CASSPLAGLGETQYF.

In its sample, this clone was seen once. This chain links TRBV28 with TRBJ2-2, with TRBD2 identical over 9 bases. V lost 5 bases and J lost 0; bases outside the gene matches: 16. This CDR3 region has 20 residues. Germline V gene lookup returns CDR1 MDHEN and CDR2 SYDVKM. CDR3 in amino acids: CASSNPWPSGVLANTGELFF. The DNA of the CDR3 is TGTGCCAGCAGTAACCCCTGGCCTAGCGGGGTCCTCGCGAACACCGGGGAGCTGTTTTTT.

The rearrangement joins TRBV7-3 to TRBJ2-7; 7 nucleotides align to TRBD1. Germline lookup yields CDR1 SGHTA and CDR2 FQGTGA. The CDR3 has 15 amino acids. V lost 5 bases, J lost 2 bases, and 9 bases stayed unmatched. CDR3 protein: CASSTEPGQTYEQYF. In nucleotides, the CDR3 is TGTGCCAGCAGCACCGAACCGGGACAGACCTACGAGCAGTACTTC.